This TCR beta chain appears in the sequencing data of a study of CD8+CD57+ T cells in acquired aplastic anemia. Study details: The average for DNA from sorted CD4+ and CD8+ cells was 3 to 3.5 ug.

TCR beta VDJ and CDR3 were profiled, and genomic DNA was the template. In TCRdb, the reads were re-called with MiXCR into one record per CDR3 protein. The table lists some 160,000 distinct CDR3 sequences, less than 50% of them singletons. For sequencing, patients were chosen who had shown expansion of CD8+CD57+ cells by flow cytometry. Therapy had not been given to patients before blood sampling. Per germline, CDR1 SGHTA and CDR2 FQGNSA. V shed 2 bases and J shed 1 base, with 11 bases lying between them. The CDR3 contains 15 residues. This clonotype appeared many times. Its antigen is unknown. Study-wide points: About 29 shared CD8+ CDR3s appeared highly expressed within patients' immunodominant clones. Patients and healthy controls showed no significant CD8+ Simpson's diversity difference.

The specimen sequenced was sorted CD4+, CD8+, or CD8+CD57+ T cells (not recorded which) from PBMCs. The chain uses TRBV7-2 and TRBJ1-2; D is perhaps TRBD1 (6 bases). The TCR comes from a human donor with aplastic anemia. The DNA for the CDR3 is TGTGCCAGCAGCTTACAGACAGGCAATAACTATGGCTACACCTTC. Translating gives CASSLQTGNNYGYTF.